A single sample gave rise to the 25 T cell receptor beta chains below, sequenced in a study of T cell responses to AZD1222 COVID-19 vaccine. The repertoire was sequenced with immunoSEQ multiplex PCR; TCRdb's copy has only in-frame clones and lacks some. The data contain 100,000 to 150,000 clones, 85% to 90% of them singletons. This specimen consisted of peripheral blood, obtained on day 0 of AZD1222 vaccination. All receptors derive from an adult in good health.

The rearrangement links TRBV6-4 to TRBJ2-2; the D is unclear. Germline V CDR1 and CDR2: MRHNA, SNTAGT. Trimming left V 5 bases short and J 7 bases short, with 14 bases between. The CDR3 covers 14 residues. CDR3 bases: TGTGCCAGCAGTAGCCAGGAATTTAGCGGGGAGCTGTTTTTT. Protein sequence: CASSSQEFSGELFF.

This chain connects TRBV6-5 to TRBJ2-1; 9 nucleotides align to TRBD2. V lost 0 bases to trimming and J lost 6 bases; unmatched junction nucleotides: 6. Germline CDR1 is MNHEY and CDR2 is SVGAGI. The CDR3 consists of 16 residues. CDR3 in amino acids: CASSYSYSGGSNEQFF. For the CDR3, the DNA is TGTGCCAGCAGTTACTCGTATAGCGGGGGTTCCAATGAGCAGTTCTTC.

The genes are TRBV30 and TRBJ1-4, with D unresolved. There are 12 residues in the CDR3. Germline CDR1 GTSNPN, CDR2 SVGIG (reference sequence). V gave up 0 bases and J gave up 10 bases, with 9 bases separating them. The CDR3 here is CAWSVPVGKLFF. The CDR3 coding sequence is TGTGCCTGGAGTGTACCTGTAGGAAAACTGTTTTTT. The whole variable domain, remainder taken from reference TRBV30 and TRBJ1-4, is SQTIHQWPATLVQPVGSPLSLECTVEGTSNPNLYWYRQAAGRGLQLLFYSVGIGQISSEVPQNLSASRPQDRQFILSSKKLLLSDSGFYLCAWSVPVGKLFFGSGTQLSVL.

The gene calls are TRBV6-6 and TRBJ2-2; the D gene is possibly TRBD2 (6 bases). This CDR3 is built from 16 residues. Trimming left V 4 bases short and J 6 bases short, with 18 bases between. CDR1 MNHNY and CDR2 SVGAGI come from the germline V gene (reference sequence). CDR3 DNA sequence: TGTGCCAGCAGTTGGTCTCTTAGGAGGGATGCCGGGGAGCTGTTTTTT. Translating gives CASSWSLRRDAGELFF.

The chain joins TRBV12-5 to TRBJ2-7; D ambiguous. There are 13 residues in the CDR3. The ends were cut back, 5 bases at V and 2 bases at J, with 10 bases in the middle. Germline V CDR1 and CDR2: LGHNT, FRNRAP. The chain's CDR3 is CASGRVETYEQYF. The CDR3 nucleotides are TGTGCTAGTGGTAGGGTAGAGACCTACGAGCAGTACTTC.

The rearrangement links TRBV9 to TRBJ1-4, with 10 bases that match TRBD1. The CDR3 spans 17 residues. Germline trimming cut 2 bases from V and 3 bases from J; bases unmatched to any gene: 7. Germline V gives CDR1 SGDLS, CDR2 YYNGEE. The CDR3 sequence is CASSVTGGDSPNEKLFF. CDR3 nucleotides: TGTGCCAGCAGCGTGACAGGGGGCGATTCTCCTAATGAAAAACTGTTTTTT.

J is TRBJ2-1 and V is TRBV30, with 10 bases matching TRBD2. Germline V gene lookup returns CDR1 GTSNPN and CDR2 SVGIG (reference sequence). The CDR3 spans 18 residues. J was trimmed by 4 bases and V by 2 bases; bases with no gene match: 14. As DNA, the CDR3 is TGTGCCTGGAGTCGCTTAGCGGGAGGTCCCTTTTCATACAATGAGCAGTTCTTC. Protein sequence: CAWSRLAGGPFSYNEQFF.

The chain is built from TRBV19 and TRBJ2-3; D is possibly TRBD2 (5 bases). V gave up 1 base and J gave up 4 bases, with 9 bases separating them. The germline gives CDR1 LNHDA, CDR2 SQIVND (reference sequence). This CDR3 contains 14 residues. The CDR3 sequence: CASSIAPDSDTQYF. The DNA of the CDR3 is TGTGCCAGTAGTATAGCCCCGGACTCAGATACGCAGTATTTT.

This clone was counted only a few times. J is TRBJ1-2 and V is TRBV7-3, with TRBD1 as a possible D gene (5 bases). CDR3 length: 18 amino acids. The germline gives CDR1 SGHTA, CDR2 FQGTGA. With 1 base removed from V and 0 bases from J, the gap between germline ends came to 18 bases. Here the CDR3 reads CASSLMGRRGSTNYGYTF. The DNA of the CDR3 is TGTGCCAGCAGCTTAATGGGGCGGAGGGGAAGTACTAACTATGGCTACACCTTC.

This sequence joins TRBV9 and TRBJ2-7; 8 nucleotides match TRBD2. Losses at the gene ends were 3 bases for V and 0 bases for J; bases not matched to a gene: 5. This CDR3 contains 15 residues. From germline, CDR1 is SGDLS and CDR2 YYNGEE. The CDR3 sequence is CASSASSGRSYEQYF. The CDR3 region has the DNA TGTGCCAGCAGCGCTTCTAGCGGGCGCTCCTACGAGCAGTACTTC.

The chain employs TRBV19 and TRBJ1-2, with TRBD1 as a possible D gene (5 bases). The CDR3 has 11 amino acids. The V gene lost 10 bases and the J gene lost 4 bases, with 10 bases spanning the gap. The V gene's germline CDR1 is LNHDA and CDR2 SQIVND (reference sequence). The CDR3: CAIDGGYGYTF. CDR3 DNA: TGTGCCATCGACGGGGGCTATGGCTACACCTTC.

This clone came up once. CDR3 sequence reads: CASSLDRGSTDTQYF. In DNA, the CDR3 is TGTGCCAGCAGCCTAGACAGGGGTAGCACAGATACGCAGTATTTT. The chain employs TRBV2 and TRBJ2-3; 8 bases are shared with TRBD1. Germline CDR1 reads SNHLY; CDR2 reads FYNNEI. This CDR3 is built from 15 residues. J was trimmed by 0 bases and V by 6 bases; bases with no gene match: 5.

The rearrangement joins TRBV7-8 to TRBJ1-5; TRBD1 is a possible D gene (5 bases). Trimming left V 5 bases short and J 2 bases short, with 13 bases between. The CDR3 runs 15 residues. The germline CDR1 and CDR2 sequences are SGHVS and FQNEAQ. The CDR3 nucleotides read TGTGCCAGCAGCCTCCCGGGACCCGGCAATCAGCCCCAGCATTTT. Translating it yields CASSLPGPGNQPQHF.

In DNA form, the CDR3 reads TGTGCCATCATGGGGCAGGCAGAGACCCAGTACTTC. Translation: CAIMGQAETQYF. The genes are TRBV10-3 and TRBJ2-5; D is possibly TRBD1 (5 bases). Trimming took off 7 bases at V and 4 bases at J, with 10 bases between the two ends. CDR1 and CDR2 from the germline V gene are ENHRY and SYGVKD. The CDR3 has 12 amino acids.

The CDR3: CASSLARAGRSYEQYF. CDR3 in DNA: TGTGCCAGCAGCTTAGCGCGGGCAGGTCGGTCCTACGAGCAGTACTTC. V and J are TRBV7-2 and TRBJ2-7; D might be TRBD2 (5 bases). Trimming removed 0 bases from V and 1 base from J, with 13 bases in between. Looked up from germline, CDR1 is SGHTA and CDR2 is FQGNSA. The CDR3 length is 16 residues.

The genes are TRBV27 and TRBJ1-2; weak D call: TRBD1 (5 bases). The CDR3 has 13 amino acids. The germline gives CDR1 MNHEY, CDR2 SMNVEV (reference sequence). V was clipped by 3 bases and J by 8 bases, with 13 bases between them. The CDR3 is CASSFQGPPGYTF. CDR3 in DNA: TGTGCCAGCAGTTTTCAGGGCCCACCCGGCTACACCTTC.

The rearrangement uses TRBV2 and TRBJ1-1; no definite D call. Germline loops: CDR1 SNHLY, CDR2 FYNNEI. CDR3 length equals 15 residues. The V end lost 5 bases, the J end lost 9 bases, and 22 bases lay between the germline ends. The CDR3 DNA sequence: TGTGCCAGCAGTCTTACTTTAAGCCGGGAGCCACAAGCTTTCTTT. Translating gives CASSLTLSREPQAFF.

The V call is TRBV27, the J call TRBJ1-5; the D gene is possibly TRBD1 (5 bases). The CDR3 totals 14 residues. Germline CDR1 and CDR2: MNHEY and SMNVEV (reference sequence). Trimming took off 5 bases at V and 2 bases at J, with 10 bases between the two ends. The CDR3 loop reads CASSPQARNQPQHF. CDR3 nucleotides: TGTGCCAGCAGTCCACAGGCGCGCAATCAGCCCCAGCATTTT.

CDR3 loop: CASSFRWDRQINYGYTF. CDR3 nucleotides: TGTGCCAGCAGCTTTCGATGGGACAGACAGATCAACTATGGCTACACCTTC. The rearrangement joins TRBV21-1 to TRBJ1-2; the table's D call, TRBD1, has no DNA check behind it. TRBV21-1 constitutes a pseudogene. This CDR3 has 17 residues.

The rearrangement uses TRBV5-1 and TRBJ1-4; no definite D call. The length of the CDR3 is 15 residues. Trimming took off 0 bases at V and 0 bases at J, with 6 bases between the two ends. Germline V CDR1 and CDR2: SGHRS, YFSETQ. In DNA form, the CDR3 reads TGCGCCAGCAGCTTGGAGTTACCAACTAATGAAAAACTGTTTTTT. Translating it yields CASSLELPTNEKLFF.

The chain uses TRBV7-3 and TRBJ1-5, with TRBD1 as a possible D gene (6 bases). CDR3 size: 13 residues. Germline loops: CDR1 SGHTA, CDR2 FQGTGA. V was pared by 3 bases and J by 5 bases, with 8 bases between. CDR3 in amino acids: CASSFRGDQPQHF. CDR3 in DNA: TGTGCCAGCAGCTTCAGGGGTGATCAGCCCCAGCATTTT.

The chain couples TRBV5-1 to TRBJ1-1; D is ambiguous. The germline gives CDR1 SGHRS, CDR2 YFSETQ. This CDR3 spans 17 amino acids. Trimming left V 0 bases short and J 0 bases short, with 15 bases between. The CDR3 DNA sequence: TGCGCCAGCAGCTTGGCGGGTGTTGGTAGGTTGAACACTGAAGCTTTCTTT. Its protein is CASSLAGVGRLNTEAFF.

The rearrangement uses TRBV2 and TRBJ2-5; D is possibly TRBD1 (5 bases). The CDR3 runs to 15 residues. The germline V gene encodes CDR1 SNHLY and CDR2 FYNNEI. The V gene lost 5 bases and the J gene lost 4 bases, with 17 bases spanning the gap. This CDR3 is CASSPQGRVGETQYF. DNA of the CDR3: TGTGCCAGCAGTCCCCAGGGCCGAGTCGGAGAGACCCAGTACTTC.

This clone was seen a handful of times. CDR3 DNA: TGTGCCACCAGTGATTGGGACAGGGAATCTTCACCCCTCCACTTT. Amino acid sequence: CATSDWDRESSPLHF. The V gene is TRBV24-1, the J gene TRBJ1-6, with TRBD1 matching 9 bases. Germline lookup yields CDR1 KGHDR and CDR2 SFDVKD. This CDR3 contains 15 residues. The V segment lost 2 bases and the J segment 9 bases; nucleotides outside the gene matches: 4.

The rearrangement joins TRBV7-2 to TRBJ2-2; no reliable D call. The CDR3 totals 15 residues. Germline loops: CDR1 SGHTA, CDR2 FQGNSA. The ends were cut back, 8 bases at V and 2 bases at J, with 15 bases in the middle. CDR3 sequence reads: CASREDRLNTGELFF. The CDR3, as DNA: TGTGCCAGCCGCGAGGACCGCCTCAACACCGGGGAGCTGTTTTTT.